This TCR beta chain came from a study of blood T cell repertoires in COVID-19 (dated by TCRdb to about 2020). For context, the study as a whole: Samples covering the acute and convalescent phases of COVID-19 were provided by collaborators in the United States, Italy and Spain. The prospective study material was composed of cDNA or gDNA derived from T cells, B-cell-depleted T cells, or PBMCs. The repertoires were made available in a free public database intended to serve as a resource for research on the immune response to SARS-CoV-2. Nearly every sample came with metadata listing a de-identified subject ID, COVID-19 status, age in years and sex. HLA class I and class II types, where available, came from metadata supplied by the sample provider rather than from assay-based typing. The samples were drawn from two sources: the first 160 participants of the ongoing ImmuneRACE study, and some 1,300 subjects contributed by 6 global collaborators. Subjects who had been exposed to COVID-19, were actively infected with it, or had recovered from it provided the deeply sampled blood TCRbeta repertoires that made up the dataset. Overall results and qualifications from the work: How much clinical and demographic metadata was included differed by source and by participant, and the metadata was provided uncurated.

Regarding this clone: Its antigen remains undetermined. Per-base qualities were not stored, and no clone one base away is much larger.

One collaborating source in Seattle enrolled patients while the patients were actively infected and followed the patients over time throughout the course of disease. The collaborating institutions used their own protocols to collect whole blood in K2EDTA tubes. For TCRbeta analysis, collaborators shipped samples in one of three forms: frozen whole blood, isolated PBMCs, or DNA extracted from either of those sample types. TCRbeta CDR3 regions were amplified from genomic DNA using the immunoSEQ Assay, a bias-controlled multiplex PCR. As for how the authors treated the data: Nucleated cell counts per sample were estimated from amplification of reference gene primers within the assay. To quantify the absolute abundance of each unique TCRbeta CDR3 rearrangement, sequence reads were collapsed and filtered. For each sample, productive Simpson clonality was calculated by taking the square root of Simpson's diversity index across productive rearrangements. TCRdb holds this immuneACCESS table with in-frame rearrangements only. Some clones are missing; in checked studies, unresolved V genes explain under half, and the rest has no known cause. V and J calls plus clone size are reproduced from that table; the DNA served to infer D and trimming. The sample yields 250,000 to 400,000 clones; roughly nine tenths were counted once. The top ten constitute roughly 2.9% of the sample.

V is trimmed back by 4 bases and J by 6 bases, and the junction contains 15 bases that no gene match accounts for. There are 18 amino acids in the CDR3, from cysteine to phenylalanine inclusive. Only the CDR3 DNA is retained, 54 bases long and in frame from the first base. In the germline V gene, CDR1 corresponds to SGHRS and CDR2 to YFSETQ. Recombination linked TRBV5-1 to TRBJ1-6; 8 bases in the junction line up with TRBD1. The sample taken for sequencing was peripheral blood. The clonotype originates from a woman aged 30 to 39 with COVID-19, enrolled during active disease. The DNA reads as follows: TGCGCCAGCAGCCCTGTCGGGGGGCAGGGGGCGAGTAATTCACCCCTCCACTTT. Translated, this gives CASSPVGGQGASNSPLHF.